A selection of T cell receptor beta chains follows, all from one sample in a study of T-cell reconstitution after alpha-beta-depleted transplantation in children. Each CDR3 protein gets one entry after TCRdb re-called the PCR reads with MiXCR. The data contain approximately 47,000 distinct CDR3 sequences, about 47% of them singletons. Sequencing used peripheral blood, obtained before TCRalphabeta/CD19-depleted stem cell transplant. The receptors stem from a boy under three years old with SCID, due to receive a stem cell transplant. The CDR3 runs from the conserved cysteine through the conserved F or W. Each record gives: D gene, V gene, clone size, J gene, CDR3 protein, CDR3 DNA. A D gene is named only where the DNA matches it firmly. Part of the rows lack a size; the others show once, few, many or a class for expanded clones.

D gene: -; V gene: TRBV6-5; clone size: -; J gene: TRBJ2-7; CDR3 protein: CASSYRASGGHEQYF; CDR3 DNA: TGTGCCAGCAGTTACAGGGCATCTGGGGGCCACGAGCAGTACTTC
D gene: -; V gene: TRBV4-2; clone size: -; J gene: TRBJ1-4; CDR3 protein: CASSQGETTNEKLFF; CDR3 DNA: TGTGCCAGCAGCCAAGGGGAAACAACTAATGAAAAACTGTTTTTT
D gene: -; V gene: TRBV7-9; clone size: many; J gene: TRBJ2-1; CDR3 protein: CASSRTVMNEQFF; CDR3 DNA: TGTGCCAGCAGCCGGACAGTTATGAATGAGCAGTTCTTC
D gene: TRBD2; V gene: TRBV3-1; clone size: once; J gene: TRBJ2-3; CDR3 protein: CASTQDWAERGVTDTQYF; CDR3 DNA: TGTGCCAGCACCCAAGATTGGGCAGAGCGGGGGGTTACAGATACGCAGTATTTT
D gene: -; V gene: TRBV7-2; clone size: many; J gene: TRBJ2-7; CDR3 protein: CASSLGLGQYF; CDR3 DNA: TGTGCCAGCAGCTTAGGACTAGGGCAGTACTTC
D gene: TRBD2; V gene: TRBV20-1; clone size: many; J gene: TRBJ2-7; CDR3 protein: CSARRGGRDYEQYF; CDR3 DNA: TGCAGTGCTAGGCGGGGGGGGCGAGACTACGAGCAGTACTTC
D gene: TRBD2; V gene: TRBV29-1; clone size: -; J gene: TRBJ2-7; CDR3 protein: CSVEGTTYEQYF; CDR3 DNA: TGCAGCGTTGAGGGGACTACCTACGAGCAGTACTTC
D gene: -; V gene: TRBV5-6; clone size: few; J gene: TRBJ1-2; CDR3 protein: CASSLYEGVYYGYTF; CDR3 DNA: TGTGCCAGCAGCTTGTACGAGGGGGTCTACTATGGCTACACCTTC
D gene: -; V gene: TRBV4-1; clone size: -; J gene: TRBJ1-1; CDR3 protein: CASSHQGNTEAFF; CDR3 DNA: TGCGCCAGCAGCCACCAGGGAAACACTGAAGCTTTCTTT
D gene: -; V gene: TRBV7-9; clone size: -; J gene: TRBJ2-3; CDR3 protein: CASSLEGVSTDTQYF; CDR3 DNA: TGTGCCAGCAGCTTGGAGGGGGTCAGCACAGATACGCAGTATTTT
D gene: -; V gene: TRBV6-1; clone size: few; J gene: TRBJ2-1; CDR3 protein: CASSPLGAANEQFF; CDR3 DNA: TGTGCCAGCAGTCCTCTAGGGGCGGCCAATGAGCAGTTCTTC
D gene: TRBD1; V gene: TRBV2; clone size: -; J gene: TRBJ1-6; CDR3 protein: CASSGTGGYSPLHF; CDR3 DNA: TGTGCCAGCAGTGGGACAGGGGGATACTCACCCCTCCACTTT
D gene: -; V gene: TRBV9; clone size: once; J gene: TRBJ2-2; CDR3 protein: CASSVAQGTGELFF; CDR3 DNA: TGTGCCAGCAGCGTAGCACAGGGCACCGGGGAGCTGTTTTTT
D gene: TRBD1; V gene: TRBV4-2; clone size: -; J gene: TRBJ1-1; CDR3 protein: CASSQGGQGTEASF; CDR3 DNA: TGTGCCAGCAGCCAAGGCGGACAGGGCACTGAAGCTTCCTTT